The clone carrying this TCR beta chain was seen more than once but under ten times. Other DNA sequences of this sample code for an identical CDR3. These data originate in a study of shared clonotypes between healthy human individuals. Study details: Each donor's CD8 memory used one plate, CD8 naive two, each CD4 subset three.

The CDR3 extends over 14 amino acids. V gave up 0 bases and J gave up 4 bases, with 12 bases separating them. Germline CDR1 GTSNPN, CDR2 SVGIG (reference sequence). The data were produced by immunoSEQ multiplex PCR, yet TCRdb's version contains in-frame clones alone and is incomplete. The table lists approximately 2,300,000 clones, about 90% of them singletons. The rearrangement uses TRBV30 and TRBJ1-2; no definite D call. The source is a man between 18 and 35 years old in good health. Some clones in this sample may be carry-over from other donors' samples. The sequencing input was naive CD4+ T cells from PBMCs. The subset: CD45RA+ positively selected. DNA of the CDR3: TGTGCCTGGAGTGTCAGCGGCGGTAGCTATGGCTACACCTTC. Translation: CAWSVSGGSYGYTF.